The 13 T cell receptor beta chains presented below share a single source sample, sequenced in a study of T cell responses to AZD1222 COVID-19 vaccine. Method: immunoSEQ multiplex PCR; TCRdb's copy keeps in-frame clones and lacks some. This sample has about 150,000 clones, with roughly 87% found just once. The source material was peripheral blood, sampled 28 days after the second dose of the MenACWY control vaccine. These receptors originate from an adult who received the MenACWY meningococcal vaccine as a control.

The CDR3 DNA follows: TGCGCCAGCAGTACTGGACAGCCTGAAAAACTGTTTTTT. It encodes CASSTGQPEKLFF. This chain links TRBV5-1 with TRBJ1-4; D is perhaps TRBD1 (6 bases). Germline V lookup: CDR1 SGHRS, CDR2 YFSETQ. This CDR3 has 13 amino acids. Trimming took 5 bases from V and 7 from J, leaving 12 bases between them.

This clone was seen just once. The chain combines TRBV5-4 with TRBJ2-5, with TRBD2 identical over 13 bases. V lost 4 bases and J lost 5; bases outside the gene matches: 8. Per the germline V gene, CDR1 is SGHNT and CDR2 is YYREEE (reference sequence). The CDR3 is 16 amino acids. The CDR3 is CASSLRTSGRIETQYF. The DNA of the CDR3 is TGTGCCAGCAGCCTACGGACTAGCGGGAGAATCGAGACCCAGTACTTC. Looking up the rest from reference TRBV5-4 and TRBJ2-5 gives the full variable domain: ETGVTQSPTHLIKTRGQQVTLRCSSQSGHNTVSWYQQALGQGPQFIFQYYREEENGRGNFPPRFSGLQFPNYSSELNVNALELDDSALYLCASSLRTSGRIETQYFGPGTRLLVL.

The chain combines TRBV2 with TRBJ1-4; no clear D gene. Germline CDR1 SNHLY, CDR2 FYNNEI. The CDR3 extends over 13 amino acids. V lost 8 bases, J lost 7 bases, and 14 bases lay in between. The CDR3 nucleotides are TGTGCCAGCTTTAAGGGCTTTGGTGAAAAACTGTTTTTT. Translated, it gives CASFKGFGEKLFF.

The rearrangement links TRBV6-5 to TRBJ1-1; D call uncertain. The germline CDR1 and CDR2 sequences are MNHEY and SVGAGI. The CDR3 is made up of 14 amino acids. Trimming shortened V by 7 bases and J by 0 bases, and 12 bases separated the two germline ends. CDR3 residues: CASNLPRLNTEAFF. In DNA, the CDR3 is TGTGCCAGCAACTTACCCCGTTTGAACACTGAAGCTTTCTTT.

J is TRBJ1-2 and V is TRBV28; no firm D call. The CDR3 has 12 amino acids. Germline assignment: CDR1 MDHEN and CDR2 SYDVKM. V gave up 4 bases and J gave up 4 bases, with 7 bases separating them. DNA of the CDR3: TGTGCCAGCAGTTCAGTTTCCTATGGCTACACCTTC. Residues: CASSSVSYGYTF.

CDR3 residues: CASSIDPDSLNTEAFF. Here the CDR3 DNA reads TGTGCCAGTAGTATAGACCCGGACAGTTTGAACACTGAAGCTTTCTTT. This chain joins TRBV19 and TRBJ1-1; tentatively, D is TRBD1 (6 bases). This CDR3 is built from 16 residues. The V gene's germline CDR1 is LNHDA and CDR2 SQIVND (reference sequence). Trimming removed 0 bases from V and 0 bases from J, with 11 bases in between.

This rearrangement joins TRBV12-3 or TRBV12-4 to TRBJ1-2; possibly TRBD1 for D (5 bases). The CDR3 covers 13 residues. V dropped 5 bases and J dropped 4 bases, with 11 bases sitting between them. The DNA of the CDR3 is TGTGCCAGCAGTCTACGGGGGAGCTATGGCTACACCTTC. It codes for CASSLRGSYGYTF.

The rearrangement joins TRBV6-5 to TRBJ2-7; D gene uncertain. V lost 7 bases to trimming and J lost 0 bases, with 10 bases between them. Germline V lookup: CDR1 MNHEY, CDR2 SVGAGI. The CDR3 contains 13 residues. The CDR3: CASTFRSSYEQYF. In DNA, the CDR3 is TGTGCCAGCACGTTTAGGAGCTCCTACGAGCAGTACTTC.

The gene calls are TRBV6-5 and TRBJ1-5; D is undetermined. Per the germline V gene, CDR1 is MNHEY and CDR2 is SVGAGI. Between the trimmed V and J ends, which lost 0 bases and 0 bases, there was a span of 9 bases. The CDR3 has 16 residues. CDR3 region: CASSYSPPYSNQPQHF. The CDR3 bases are TGTGCCAGCAGTTACTCACCGCCTTATAGCAATCAGCCCCAGCATTTT.

This clone was observed a single time. The chain employs TRBV4-2 and TRBJ1-1; D is uncertain. This CDR3 spans 14 amino acids. V lost 2 bases, J lost 1 base, and 8 bases lay in between. Germline-derived CDR1 and CDR2 are LGHNA and YNFKEQ. The CDR3 here is CASSQTDGNTEAFF. The CDR3 DNA reads TGTGCCAGCAGCCAAACGGACGGGAACACTGAAGCTTTCTTT.

This rearrangement joins TRBV11-3 to TRBJ2-5; possible D gene TRBD2, 6 bases. The V and J ends lost 1 base and 10 bases respectively, with 13 bases between them. The CDR3 is made up of 13 amino acids. Germline-derived CDR1 and CDR2 are SGHNT and YENEEA. As DNA, the CDR3 is TGTGCCAGCAGCTTAGCGCGGCGGGGAATCCAGTACTTC. It codes for CASSLARRGIQYF.

V usage is TRBV19 and J usage is TRBJ2-2; 10 bases align to TRBD1. J was trimmed by 4 bases and V by 3 bases; bases with no gene match: 2. This CDR3 has 15 residues. Germline V gene data show CDR1 as LNHDA and CDR2 as SQIVND (reference sequence). The CDR3 nucleotides are TGTGCCAGTAGTATTTGGGACAGGGGCACCGGGGAGCTGTTTTTT. It encodes CASSIWDRGTGELFF. Full variable domain (missing parts from reference TRBV19 and TRBJ2-2): DGGITQSPKYLFRKEGQNVTLSCEQNLNHDAMYWYRQDPGQGLRLIYYSQIVNDFQKGDIAEGYSVSREKKESFPLTVTSAQKNPTAFYLCASSIWDRGTGELFFGEGSRLTVL.

The genes are TRBV6-5 and TRBJ1-2, with D unresolved. Trimming stripped 5 bases from V and 0 bases from J, with 13 bases between. Germline values: CDR1 MNHEY, CDR2 SVGAGI. The CDR3 extends over 15 amino acids. The CDR3 loop reads CASSPGPITNYGYTF. The CDR3 DNA is TGTGCCAGCAGTCCCGGACCGATAACTAACTATGGCTACACCTTC.